This TCR beta chain emerged from a study of shared clonotypes between healthy human individuals. Regarding the study as a whole: Only blood was sampled, and tissue TCR repertoires likely differ from blood ones.

The assay was immunoSEQ multiplex PCR, and TCRdb's table has in-frame clones only and misses some. The table records around 510,000 clones, 95% to 97% of them present only once. V was clipped by 0 bases and J by 1 base, with 15 bases between them. CDR1 and CDR2 from the germline V gene are LGHNA and YNFKEQ. The CDR3 sequence is 17 residues long. Turning to this clone: The antigen is unknown.

This TCR derives from a woman aged 25 to 39 in good health. This chain joins TRBV4-2 and TRBJ1-1; tentatively, D is TRBD1 (5 bases). The sequenced sample was naive CD4+ T cells sorted from blood. Subset indicated: CD45RA+ positively selected. The CDR3, as DNA: TGTGCCAGCAGCCAAGATCTTTCGGGGGTCCAGAACACTGAAGCTTTCTTT. Its protein product is CASSQDLSGVQNTEAFF.